This T cell receptor (beta chain) was documented in a study of OX40 agonist ivuxolimab in advanced cancers. Study outcomes and limitations: Among expanded peripheral T cells, antigen specificity went undetermined. In CD8+ T cells, expanded clones were on average more numerous than in CD4+. Among the least clonally expanded were partial responders at 0.1-3.0 mg/kg.

This clone was observed a single time. The antigen is undetermined. Repertoires were generated with immunoSEQ multiplex PCR, while TCRdb's copy carries only in-frame clones and drops some. The repertoire holds some 19,000 clones, with 70% to 90% as singletons. Germline V gene lookup returns CDR1 SEHNR and CDR2 FQNEAQ (reference sequence). V was cut by 5 bases and J by 5 bases, with 15 bases left in between. This CDR3 comprises 14 residues. This sequence joins TRBV7-9 and TRBJ1-2; D is unclear. The sequence derives from an adult with an advanced solid tumor such as melanoma, head and neck, liver or kidney cancer. The sequencing used CD4+ or CD8+ T cells sorted from blood, collected in a trial of the OX40 agonist ivuxolimab. The CDR3 sequence: CASSPPGSYYGYTF. CDR3 in DNA: TGTGCCAGCAGCCCGCCCGGGTCCTATTATGGCTACACCTTC.